This record covers a single T cell receptor (beta chain). Its antigen is currently unknown. The data are from a study of CXCR3-negative and CXCR3-positive naive CD8 T cells. Points from the study as a whole: Both naive subsets had comparably high diversity; memory CD8+ cells much lower. CXCR3-positive naive cells carried more hydrophobic TRB CDR3s than CXCR3-negative naive cells did. Upon cryopreservation, CXCR3 expression partially decreased, and most assays used fresh PBMCs.

In triplicate, each CD8+ T cell subset was sorted at under 350,000 cells per replicate. Phenotypically, naive CD8+ T cells corresponded to CD45RO-CCR7+CD27+CD95-. Germline loops: CDR1 SQVTM, CDR2 ANQGSEA. The CDR3 extends over 13 amino acids. Researchers prepared the TRB cDNA libraries using 5' RACE with UMI labels. TCRdb reprocessed the 5' RACE reads and stores each CDR3 protein as one record, lacking DNA. This sample contains around 160,000 distinct CDR3 sequences. The sequence derives from a human donor in good health. Some clones in this sample may be carry-over from other donors' samples. The chain employs TRBV29-1 and TRBJ2-3; lacking DNA, the TRBD2 call made by TCRdb goes unchecked. Sequenced sample: naive CXCR3+ CD8+ T cells from blood. Sample subset: CD45RO-CCR7+CD27+CD95- naive CD8+ T cells expressing CXCR3 (TNR3+). CDR3: CSAWVGPADTQYF.